This T cell receptor (beta chain) was identified in a study of blood T cell repertoires in COVID-19. The CDR3 totals 14 residues. The germline CDR1 and CDR2 sequences are LNHDA and SQIVND (reference sequence). V lost 7 bases, J lost 6 bases, and 4 bases stayed unmatched. As originally analysed: Reference gene primer amplification in the assay estimated nucleated cell counts. Measured with immunoSEQ multiplex PCR; TCRdb has only the in-frame clones, and not every one. That table gives V, J and clone size, and the DNA gave D and trimming. The table has around 46,000 clones, about 88% seen once. This receptor was identified in a woman between 45 and 65 years old who had recovered from COVID-19. The chain has TRBV19 and TRBJ2-1; the match to TRBD2 covers 12 bases. Sequencing used PBMCs or T cells enriched from blood (not recorded which). DNA for the CDR3: TGTGCCAGTAAGACTAGCGGGAGTGTCAATGAGCAGTTCTTC. This gives the protein CASKTSGSVNEQFF.